This T cell receptor (beta chain) is drawn from a study of blood T cell repertoires in COVID-19 (dated by TCRdb to the early 2020s). Concerning the study at large: The collaborator samples originated in the United States, Italy and Spain and spanned the acute and convalescent phases of COVID-19. The prospective study material was composed of cDNA or gDNA derived from T cells, B-cell-depleted T cells, or PBMCs. Subjects who had been exposed to COVID-19, were actively infected with it, or had recovered from it provided the deeply sampled blood TCRbeta repertoires that made up the dataset. The repertoires were released in a freely available public database meant as a resource for research on the immune response to SARS-CoV-2. Samples came from the ongoing ImmuneRACE study (first 160 participants) plus 1,254 subjects from 6 global collaborators. The sample metadata nearly always contained a de-identified subject ID, COVID-19 status, age in years and sex. Where HLA class I and class II types were available, the types were taken from metadata supplied by the sample provider, not from assay-based typing. Results the study describes overall, beyond this receptor: Clinical and demographic metadata were provided uncurated, with the amount varying by source and participant.

As regards this clone: Its antigen remains unidentified. No clone much larger than this one lies a single base away; base qualities are absent.

The CDR3 goes from the cysteine to the phenylalanine over 13 residues. CDR3 DNA is the only sequence kept; it has 39 bases, read in frame from the first base. TCRbeta CDR3 regions were amplified from genomic DNA by means of the immunoSEQ Assay, a bias-controlled multiplex PCR. In the source study's methods: Nucleated cell counts per sample were estimated from amplification of reference gene primers within the assay. To quantify the absolute abundance of each unique TCRbeta CDR3 rearrangement, sequence reads were collapsed and filtered. For each sample, productive Simpson clonality was calculated as the square root of Simpson's diversity index across productive rearrangements. This is the immuneACCESS table as TCRdb keeps it, with only in-frame sequences that have V and J called. A part of the clones is gone; compared with another copy, unresolved V genes explain less than half, and the rest is unexplained. D and trimming were read from the DNA, whereas the V and J calls and clone size are those reported in that table. The table for this sample lists 150,000 to 250,000 clones; 94% of them were counted only once. The top ten constitute roughly 0.76% of the sample.

One collaborating source in Seattle enrolled patients during active infection and followed them longitudinally through the course of disease. The collaborating institutions used their own protocols to collect whole blood in K2EDTA tubes. For TCRbeta analysis, collaborators shipped samples as frozen whole blood, isolated PBMCs, or DNA extracted from either of those sample types. The chain joins TRBV21-1 to TRBJ1-1; the tabulated D call, TRBD1, remains unverified against the DNA. TRBV21-1 is a known pseudogene. Input material: peripheral blood. The sequence came from a man under 40 with COVID-19, enrolled during active disease. The CDR3 reads as follows: CASNRGLSTEAFF. DNA sequence: TGTGCCAGCAACAGGGGGCTTAGCACTGAAGCTTTCTTT.